This T cell receptor beta chain was sequenced in a study of blood T cell repertoires in COVID-19. This clone was observed a single time. CDR1 MNHEY and CDR2 SMNVEV come from the germline V gene (reference sequence). The CDR3 is 15 amino acids. The V segment lost 6 bases and the J segment 2 bases; nucleotides outside the gene matches: 8. TCRdb's copy holds only in-frame clones and misses some; the assay was immunoSEQ multiplex PCR. The sample contains around 310,000 clones, around 92% of which appear only once. This sequence joins TRBV27 and TRBJ1-2, with 8 bases fitting TRBD1. Sequenced sample: PBMCs or T cells enriched from blood (not recorded which). This receptor was taken from a woman aged 25-40 years who had recovered from COVID-19. In DNA form, the CDR3 reads TGTGCCAGCAGGCGCGGACAGGGTGGAAACTATGGCTACACCTTC. Protein: CASRRGQGGNYGYTF.